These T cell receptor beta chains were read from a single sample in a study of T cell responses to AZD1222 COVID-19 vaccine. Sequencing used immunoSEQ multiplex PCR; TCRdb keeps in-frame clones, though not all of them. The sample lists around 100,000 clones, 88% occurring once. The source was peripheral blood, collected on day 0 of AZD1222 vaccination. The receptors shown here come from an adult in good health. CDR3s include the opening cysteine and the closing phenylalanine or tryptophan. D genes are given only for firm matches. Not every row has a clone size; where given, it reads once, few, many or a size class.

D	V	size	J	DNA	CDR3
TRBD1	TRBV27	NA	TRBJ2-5	TGTGCCAGCAGTACTGGGGACAGATTCCAAGAGACCCAGTACTTC	CASSTGDRFQETQYF
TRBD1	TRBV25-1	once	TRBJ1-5	TGTGCCAGCAGTGATGACAGGGGAGCAATCAGCAATCAGCCCCAGCATTTT	CASSDDRGAISNQPQHF
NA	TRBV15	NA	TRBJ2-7	TGTGCCACCAGCAGAGAGACGGCGGACGAGCAGTACTTC	CATSRETADEQYF
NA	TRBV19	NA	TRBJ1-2	TGTGCCAGTAGTACGGGACGGATTTATGGCTACACCTTC	CASSTGRIYGYTF
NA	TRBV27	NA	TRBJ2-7	TGTGCCAGCAGTTTTGGGGGGACACCGATATACGAGCAGTACTTC	CASSFGGTPIYEQYF
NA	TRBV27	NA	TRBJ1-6	TGTGCCAGCAGAAACCTTCGGCTTTCACCCCTCCACTTT	CASRNLRLSPLHF
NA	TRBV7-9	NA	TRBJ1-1	TGTGCCAGCAGCTCAAACACTGAAGCTTTCTTT	CASSSNTEAFF
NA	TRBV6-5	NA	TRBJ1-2	TGTGCCAGCAGTTACTCCCTGGCGGGGAACTATGGCTACACCTTC	CASSYSLAGNYGYTF
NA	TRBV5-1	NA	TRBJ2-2	TGCGCCAGCAGCTTGCTTGAAGGCGGCACCGGGGAGCTGTTTTTT	CASSLLEGGTGELFF
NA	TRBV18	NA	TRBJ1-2	TGTGCCAGCTCACCAGGCGCAGAACGTTTGGGTGGCTACACCTTC	CASSPGAERLGGYTF
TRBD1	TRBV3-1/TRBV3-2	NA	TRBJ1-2	TGTGCCAGCAGCCCGACAGGGTATGGCTACACCTTC	CASSPTGYGYTF
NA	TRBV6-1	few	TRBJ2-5	TGTGCCAGCAGTGAGACTAGTTCACAAGAGACCCAGTACTTC	CASSETSSQETQYF
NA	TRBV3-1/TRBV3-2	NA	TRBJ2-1	TGTGCCAGCAGCCAAAGGGCCGGGACTCACTACAATGAGCAGTTCTTC	CASSQRAGTHYNEQFF
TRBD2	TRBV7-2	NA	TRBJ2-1	TGTGCCAGCAGCCCAGGACTAGCGGGAGTTTTTGATGAGCAGTTCTTC	CASSPGLAGVFDEQFF
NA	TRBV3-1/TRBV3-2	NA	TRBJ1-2	TGTGCCAGCAGGCCATTTCTCCAGGGAGTGGTTTACTATGGCTACACCTTC	CASRPFLQGVVYYGYTF
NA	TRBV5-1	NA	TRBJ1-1	TGCGCCAGCGGCCCCCAGGGCTTGAACACTGAAGCTTTCTTT	CASGPQGLNTEAFF
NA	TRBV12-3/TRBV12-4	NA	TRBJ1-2	TGTGCCAGCAGTTCACAGGGCAGTGGCTACACCTTC	CASSSQGSGYTF
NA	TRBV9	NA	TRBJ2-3	TGTGCCAGCAGCCCTGGGACGAATACGCAGTATTTT	CASSPGTNTQYF
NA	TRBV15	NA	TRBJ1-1	TGTGCCACCGAACGCGGAAAAGAGAACACTGAAGCTTTCTTT	CATERGKENTEAFF
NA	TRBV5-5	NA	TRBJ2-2	TGTGCCAGCAGCTTGATAGGGGCGAACACCGGGGAGCTGTTTTTT	CASSLIGANTGELFF
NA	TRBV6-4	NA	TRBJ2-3	TGTGCCAGCAGTGACTCAACGGGGGCCACAGATACGCAGTATTTT	CASSDSTGATDTQYF
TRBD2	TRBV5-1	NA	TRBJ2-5	TGCGCCAGCAGCGACGGGACTAGCGGGGGGGCTTTAGAGACCCAGTACTTC	CASSDGTSGGALETQYF
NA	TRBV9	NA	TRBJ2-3	TGTGCCAGCACGCGGAGCGATTCCACAGATACGCAGTATTTT	CASTRSDSTDTQYF
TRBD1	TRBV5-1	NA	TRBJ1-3	TGCGCCAGCAGCCTGGGACAGTCCTCTGGAAACACCATATATTTT	CASSLGQSSGNTIYF
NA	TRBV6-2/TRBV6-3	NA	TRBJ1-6	TGTGCCAGCAGTTTCCCCTATAATTCACCCCTCCACTTT	CASSFPYNSPLHF
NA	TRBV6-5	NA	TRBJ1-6	TGTGCCAGCAGTTACGGGGGAGGCATTTCACCCCTCCACTTT	CASSYGGGISPLHF
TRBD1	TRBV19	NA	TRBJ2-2	TGTGCCAGTAGTATCGGGACAGGGCAGACCGGGGAGCTGTTTTTT	CASSIGTGQTGELFF
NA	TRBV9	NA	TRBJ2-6	TGTGCCAGCACCCTTGGGGGGGCCGGCTCTGGGGCCAACGTCCTGACTTTC	CASTLGGAGSGANVLTF
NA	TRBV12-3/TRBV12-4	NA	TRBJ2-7	TGTGCCAGCAGTTTAGAGAGGGCCTACGAGCAGTACTTC	CASSLERAYEQYF
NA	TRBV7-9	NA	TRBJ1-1	TGTGCCAGCAGCCCGCCACAGGGTAGGAACACTGAAGCTTTCTTT	CASSPPQGRNTEAFF
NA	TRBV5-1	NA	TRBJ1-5	TGCGCCAGCAGCTTGGGTGTAGGCAATCAGCCCCAGCATTTT	CASSLGVGNQPQHF
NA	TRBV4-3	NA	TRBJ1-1	TGCGCCAGCAGCCGGAGGACGGCAGTCAGCACTGAAGCTTTCTTT	CASSRRTAVSTEAFF
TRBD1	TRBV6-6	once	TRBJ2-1	TGTGCCAGCAGTTATTCTCGGACAGGGGCCCCCAATGAGCAGTTCTTC	CASSYSRTGAPNEQFF
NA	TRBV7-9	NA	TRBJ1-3	TGTGCCAGCAGGGGGAGAGAACCCTCTGGAAACACCATATATTTT	CASRGREPSGNTIYF
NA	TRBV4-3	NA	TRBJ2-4	TGCGCCAGCAGCCAAGAGGACTCACAACTAGCCAAAAACATTCAGTACTTC	CASSQEDSQLAKNIQYF
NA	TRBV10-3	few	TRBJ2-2	TGTGCCATCAGTACCTCTCCCACCGGGGAGCTGTTTTTT	CAISTSPTGELFF
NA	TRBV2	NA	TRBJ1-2	TGTGCCAGCAGTGACCGGGGCGCAGGGTCAGATGGCTACACCTTC	CASSDRGAGSDGYTF
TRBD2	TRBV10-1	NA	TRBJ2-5	TGCACCAGCAGTGCCCAAGGGCTAGCGGGATCCCAAGAGACCCAGTACTTC	CTSSAQGLAGSQETQYF
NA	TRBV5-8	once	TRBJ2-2	TGTGCCAGCAGCTTTAGGGTCTCCGGGGAGCTGTTTTTT	CASSFRVSGELFF